This entry concerns a single TCR beta chain. Its antigen remains unknown. This specimen comes from a study of yellow fever vaccine responses in identical twins. Whole-study findings and limits: Reportedly, the response of twins' T cells to the vaccine seemed partly convergent, partly personalized.

MiXCR, applied by TCRdb to the RT-PCR reads, yields one record per CDR3 protein. The sample lists under 20,000 distinct CDR3 sequences; roughly 75% were seen once. The germline CDR1 and CDR2 sequences are LNHDA and SQIVND (reference sequence). V shed 3 bases and J shed 3 bases, with 9 bases lying between them. This CDR3 has 14 residues. The genes are TRBV19 and TRBJ2-1; TRBD2 might be the D (6 bases). The receptor was derived from a woman in her late teens or twenties who received the yellow fever vaccine. The source material was T cells from blood (PBMCs), unsorted or a sorted subset (not recorded which), sampled before or after yellow fever vaccination (not recorded which). The CDR3 here is CASSIPDYYNEQFF. As DNA, the CDR3 is TGTGCCAGTAGTATCCCGGACTACTACAATGAGCAGTTCTTC.